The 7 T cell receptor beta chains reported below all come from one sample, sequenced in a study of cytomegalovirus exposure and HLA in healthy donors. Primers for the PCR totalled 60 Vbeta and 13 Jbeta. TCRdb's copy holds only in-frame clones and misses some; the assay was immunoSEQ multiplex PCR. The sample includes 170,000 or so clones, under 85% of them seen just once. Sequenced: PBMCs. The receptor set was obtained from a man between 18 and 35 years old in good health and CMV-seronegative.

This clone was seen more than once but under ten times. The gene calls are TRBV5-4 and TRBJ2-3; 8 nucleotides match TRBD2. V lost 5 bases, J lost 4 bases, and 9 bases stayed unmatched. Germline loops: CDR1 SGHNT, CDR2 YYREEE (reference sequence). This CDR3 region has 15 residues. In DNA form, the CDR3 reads TGTGCCAGCAGTACGACTCGGGGGGGCCCAGATACGCAGTATTTT. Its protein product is CASSTTRGGPDTQYF.

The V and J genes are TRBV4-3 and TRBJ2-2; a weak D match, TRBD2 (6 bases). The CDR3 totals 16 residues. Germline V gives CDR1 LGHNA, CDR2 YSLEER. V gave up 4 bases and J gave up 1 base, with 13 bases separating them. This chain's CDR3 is CASSRSGLWNTGELFF. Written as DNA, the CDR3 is TGCGCCAGCAGCCGGTCGGGACTTTGGAACACCGGGGAGCTGTTTTTT.

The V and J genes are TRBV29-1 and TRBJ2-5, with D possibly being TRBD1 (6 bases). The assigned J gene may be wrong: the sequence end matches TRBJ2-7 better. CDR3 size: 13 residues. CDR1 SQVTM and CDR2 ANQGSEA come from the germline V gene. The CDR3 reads CSVLQGLTYEQYF. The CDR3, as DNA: TGCAGCGTTTTACAGGGCCTTACCTACGAGCAGTACTTC.

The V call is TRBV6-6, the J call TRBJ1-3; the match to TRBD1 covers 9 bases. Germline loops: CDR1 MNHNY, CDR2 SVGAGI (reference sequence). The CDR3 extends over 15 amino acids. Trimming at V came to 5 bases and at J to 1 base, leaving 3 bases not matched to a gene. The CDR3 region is CASSTGGWSGNTIYF. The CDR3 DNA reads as TGTGCCAGCAGTACAGGGGGCTGGTCTGGAAACACCATATATTTT.

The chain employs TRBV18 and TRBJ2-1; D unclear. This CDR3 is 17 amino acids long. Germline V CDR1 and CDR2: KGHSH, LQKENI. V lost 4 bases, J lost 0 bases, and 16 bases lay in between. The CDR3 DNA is TGTGCCAGCTCACAGCCTTTCGACTTCTACTCCTACAATGAGCAGTTCTTC. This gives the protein CASSQPFDFYSYNEQFF.

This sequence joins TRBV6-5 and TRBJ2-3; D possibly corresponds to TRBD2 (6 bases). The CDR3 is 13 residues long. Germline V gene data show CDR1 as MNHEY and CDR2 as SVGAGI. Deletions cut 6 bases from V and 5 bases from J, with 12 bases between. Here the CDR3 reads CASSSERVDTQYF. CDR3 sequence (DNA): TGTGCCAGCAGCTCCGAGCGGGTAGATACGCAGTATTTT.

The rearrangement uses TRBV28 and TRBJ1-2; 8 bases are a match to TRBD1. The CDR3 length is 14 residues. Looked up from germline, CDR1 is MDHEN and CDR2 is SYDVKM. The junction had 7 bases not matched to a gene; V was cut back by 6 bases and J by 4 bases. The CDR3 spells CASSPSGGIYGYTF. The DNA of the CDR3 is TGTGCCAGCAGCCCCTCAGGGGGCATCTATGGCTACACCTTC.